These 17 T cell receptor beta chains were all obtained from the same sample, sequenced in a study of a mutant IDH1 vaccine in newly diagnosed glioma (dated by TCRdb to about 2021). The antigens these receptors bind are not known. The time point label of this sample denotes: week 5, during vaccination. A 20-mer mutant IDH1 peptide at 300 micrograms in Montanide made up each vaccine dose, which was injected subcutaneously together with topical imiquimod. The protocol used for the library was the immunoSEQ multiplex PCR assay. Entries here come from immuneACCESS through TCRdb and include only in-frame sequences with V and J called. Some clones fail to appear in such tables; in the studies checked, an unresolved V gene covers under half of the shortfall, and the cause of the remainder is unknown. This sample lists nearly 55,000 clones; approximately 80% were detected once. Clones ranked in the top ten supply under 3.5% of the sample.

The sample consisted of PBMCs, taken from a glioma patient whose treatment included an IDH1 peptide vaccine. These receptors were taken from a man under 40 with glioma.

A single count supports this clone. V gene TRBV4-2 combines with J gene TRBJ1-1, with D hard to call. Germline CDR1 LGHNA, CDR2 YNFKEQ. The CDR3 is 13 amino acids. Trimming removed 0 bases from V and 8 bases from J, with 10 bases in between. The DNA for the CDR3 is TGTGCCAGCAGCCAAGATAGTCACCGGGAAGCTTTCTTT. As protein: CASSQDSHREAFF.

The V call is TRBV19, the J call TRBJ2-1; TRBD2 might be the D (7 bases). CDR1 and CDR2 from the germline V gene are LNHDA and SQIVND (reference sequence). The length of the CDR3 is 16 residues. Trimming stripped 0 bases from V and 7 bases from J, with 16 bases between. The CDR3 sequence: CASSIDLRGGPNEQFF. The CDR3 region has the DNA TGTGCCAGTAGTATAGATCTGAGGGGGGGCCCTAATGAGCAGTTCTTC.

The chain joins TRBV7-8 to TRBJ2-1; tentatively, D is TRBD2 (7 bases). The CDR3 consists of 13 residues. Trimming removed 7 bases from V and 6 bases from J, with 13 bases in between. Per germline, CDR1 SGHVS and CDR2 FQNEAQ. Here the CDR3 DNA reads TGTGCCAGCACAGGCGGGGGCCCCAATGAGCAGTTCTTC. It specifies CASTGGGPNEQFF.

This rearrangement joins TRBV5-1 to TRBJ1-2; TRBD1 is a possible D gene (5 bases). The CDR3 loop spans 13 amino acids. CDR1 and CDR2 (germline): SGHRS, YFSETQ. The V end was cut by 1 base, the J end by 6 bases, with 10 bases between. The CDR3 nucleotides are TGCGCCAGCAGCTTGTCAGGGAGGGATGGCTACACCTTC. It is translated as CASSLSGRDGYTF. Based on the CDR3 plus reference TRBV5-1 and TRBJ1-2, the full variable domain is KAGVTQTPRYLIKTRGQQVTLSCSPISGHRSVSWYQQTPGQGLQFLFEYFSETQRNKGNFPGRFSGRQFSNSRSEMNVSTLELGDSALYLCASSLSGRDGYTFGSGTRLTVV.

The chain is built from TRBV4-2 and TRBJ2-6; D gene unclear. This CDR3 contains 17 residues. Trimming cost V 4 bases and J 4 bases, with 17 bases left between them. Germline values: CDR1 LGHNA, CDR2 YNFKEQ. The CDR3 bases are TGTGCCAGCAGCCCGAGGTCTAGGGTAACAGGGGCCAACGTCCTGACTTTC. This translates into CASSPRSRVTGANVLTF.

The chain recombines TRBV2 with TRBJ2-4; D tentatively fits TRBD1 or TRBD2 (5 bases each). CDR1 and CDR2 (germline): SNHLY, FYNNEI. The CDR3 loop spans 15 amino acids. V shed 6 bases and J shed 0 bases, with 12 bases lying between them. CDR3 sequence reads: CASSVEGRAKNIQYF. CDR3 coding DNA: TGTGCCAGCAGCGTTGAGGGGAGAGCCAAAAACATTCAGTACTTC. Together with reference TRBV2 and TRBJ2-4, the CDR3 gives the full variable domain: EPEVTQTPSHQVTQMGQEVILRCVPISNHLYFYWYRQILGQKVEFLVSFYNNEISEKSEIFDDQFSVERPDGSNFTLKIRSTKLEDSAMYFCASSVEGRAKNIQYFGAGTRLSVL.

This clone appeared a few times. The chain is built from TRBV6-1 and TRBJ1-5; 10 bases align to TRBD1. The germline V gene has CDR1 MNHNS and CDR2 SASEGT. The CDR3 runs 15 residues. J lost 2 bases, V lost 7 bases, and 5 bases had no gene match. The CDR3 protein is CASKIGTGGNQPQHF. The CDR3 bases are TGTGCCAGCAAAATCGGGACAGGGGGCAATCAGCCCCAGCATTTT.

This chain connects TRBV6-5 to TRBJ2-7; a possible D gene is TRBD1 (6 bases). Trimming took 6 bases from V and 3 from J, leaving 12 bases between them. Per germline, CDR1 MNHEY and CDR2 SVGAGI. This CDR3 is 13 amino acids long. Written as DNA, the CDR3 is TGTGCCAGCAGCCCCCGGGACAACTACGAGCAGTACTTC. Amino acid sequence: CASSPRDNYEQYF.

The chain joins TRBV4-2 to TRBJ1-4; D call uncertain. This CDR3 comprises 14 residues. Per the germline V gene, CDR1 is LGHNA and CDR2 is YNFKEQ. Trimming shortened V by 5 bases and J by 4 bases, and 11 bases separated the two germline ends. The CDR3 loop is CASSFRGDNEKLFF. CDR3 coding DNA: TGTGCCAGCAGCTTCCGAGGTGATAATGAAAAACTGTTTTTT.

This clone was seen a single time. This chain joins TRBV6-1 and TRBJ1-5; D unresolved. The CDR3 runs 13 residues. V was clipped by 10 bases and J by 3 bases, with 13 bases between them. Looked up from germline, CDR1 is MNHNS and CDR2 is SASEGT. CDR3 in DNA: TGTGCCACGAGACTGGAAACCAATCAGCCCCAGCATTTT. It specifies CATRLETNQPQHF.

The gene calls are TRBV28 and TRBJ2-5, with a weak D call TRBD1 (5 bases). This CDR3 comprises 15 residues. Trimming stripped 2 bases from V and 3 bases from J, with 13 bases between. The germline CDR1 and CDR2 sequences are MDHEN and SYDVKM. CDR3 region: CASSLGSGQKETQYF. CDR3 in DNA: TGTGCCAGCAGTTTAGGGTCAGGGCAAAAAGAGACCCAGTACTTC.

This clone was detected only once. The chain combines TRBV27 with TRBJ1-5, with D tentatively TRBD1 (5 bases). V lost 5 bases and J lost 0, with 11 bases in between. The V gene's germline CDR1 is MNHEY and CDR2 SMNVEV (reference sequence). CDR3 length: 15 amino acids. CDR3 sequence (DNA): TGTGCCAGCAGTCCAGGGCACCATAGCAATCAGCCCCAGCATTTT. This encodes CASSPGHHSNQPQHF.

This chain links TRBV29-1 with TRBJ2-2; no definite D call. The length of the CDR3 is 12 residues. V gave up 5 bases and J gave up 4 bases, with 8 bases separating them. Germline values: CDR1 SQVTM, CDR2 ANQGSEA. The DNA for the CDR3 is TGCAGCGTTCTACAGCGCACCGGGGAGCTGTTTTTT. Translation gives CSVLQRTGELFF.

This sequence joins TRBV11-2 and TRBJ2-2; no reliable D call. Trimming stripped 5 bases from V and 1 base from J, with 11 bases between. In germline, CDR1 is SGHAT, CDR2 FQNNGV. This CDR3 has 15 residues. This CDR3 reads CASSAIDKNTGELFF. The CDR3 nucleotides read TGTGCCAGCAGCGCAATTGACAAGAACACCGGGGAGCTGTTTTTT.

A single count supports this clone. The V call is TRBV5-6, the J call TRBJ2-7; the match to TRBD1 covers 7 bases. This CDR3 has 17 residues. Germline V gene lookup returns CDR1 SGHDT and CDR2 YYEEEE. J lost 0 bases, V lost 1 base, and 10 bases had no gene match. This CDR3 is CASSLPPTGSHSYEQYF. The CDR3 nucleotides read TGTGCCAGCAGCTTGCCCCCGACAGGGTCCCACTCCTACGAGCAGTACTTC.

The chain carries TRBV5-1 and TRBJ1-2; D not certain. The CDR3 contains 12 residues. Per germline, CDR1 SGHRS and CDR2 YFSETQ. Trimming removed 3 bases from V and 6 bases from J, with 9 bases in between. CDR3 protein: CASSYDVNGYTF. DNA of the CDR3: TGCGCCAGCAGCTACGATGTTAATGGCTACACCTTC.

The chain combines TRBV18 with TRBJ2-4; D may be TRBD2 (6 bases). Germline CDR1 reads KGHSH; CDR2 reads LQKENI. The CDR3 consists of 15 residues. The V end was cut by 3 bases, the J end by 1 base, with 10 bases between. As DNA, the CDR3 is TGTGCCAGCTCACCGGGACTCGAGGCCAAAAACATTCAGTACTTC. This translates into CASSPGLEAKNIQYF.